What follows are 30 T cell receptor beta chains derived from one specimen sequenced in a study of T cell changes during pregnancy in multiple sclerosis. Only in-frame clones appear in the TCRdb table, and some are missing; sequencing was by immunoSEQ multiplex PCR. The table records 42,000 or so clones, about 85% of them present only once. The sample consisted of CD4+ T cells from peripheral blood mononuclear cells, taken after pregnancy. All receptors come from a female donor with multiple sclerosis, enrolled in a pregnancy study.

This chain connects TRBV18 to TRBJ2-5; possibly TRBD2 for D (6 bases). The J call may not be correct, given that the DNA end is closer to TRBJ2-7. This CDR3 contains 14 residues. The germline V gene has CDR1 KGHSH and CDR2 LQKENI. The CDR3 here is CASSPRGDSYEQYF. The DNA for the CDR3 is TGTGCCAGCTCACCACGGGGGGACTCCTACGAGCAGTACTTC.

The chain couples TRBV13 to TRBJ2-1; tentative D call: TRBD2 (6 bases). Looked up from germline, CDR1 is PRHDT and CDR2 is FYEKMQ (reference sequence). The CDR3 is made up of 15 amino acids. Trimming pared 2 bases from V and 0 bases from J, leaving 8 bases between. Here the CDR3 DNA reads TGTGCCAGCAGCTTACCCGGGGGCTCCTACAATGAGCAGTTCTTC. The encoded protein is CASSLPGGSYNEQFF.

The rearrangement uses TRBV30 and TRBJ1-3; D ambiguous. Trimming shortened V by 5 bases and J by 0 bases, and 8 bases separated the two germline ends. This CDR3 spans 13 amino acids. CDR1 is GTSNPN, CDR2 SVGIG, per germline (reference sequence). The CDR3 loop reads CAWAGYSGNTIYF. The CDR3 nucleotides are TGTGCCTGGGCAGGCTACTCTGGAAACACCATATATTTT.

Only one count was recorded for this clone. The chain links TRBV11-2 to TRBJ1-2; 9 bases align to TRBD1. There are 15 residues in the CDR3. The V gene's germline CDR1 is SGHAT and CDR2 FQNNGV. V shed 1 base and J 8 bases; nucleotides not matched to a gene: 8. In DNA, the CDR3 is TGTGCCAGCAGCTTAGGCGGGACAGGGCTTCGCGGCTACACCTTC. Protein sequence: CASSLGGTGLRGYTF.

This rearrangement joins TRBV29-1 to TRBJ1-2, with 8 nucleotides matching TRBD1. Trimming removed 6 bases from V and 7 bases from J; junction bases left unmatched: 7. Per germline, CDR1 SQVTM and CDR2 ANQGSEA. This CDR3 contains 12 residues. CDR3 DNA: TGCAGCGTCGCTCAGGGGGCCGGTGGCTACACCTTC. Translating it yields CSVAQGAGGYTF.

V gene TRBV9 combines with J gene TRBJ1-1; TRBD1 is a possible D gene (6 bases). Trimming shortened V by 1 base and J by 5 bases, and 15 bases separated the two germline ends. CDR3 length: 15 amino acids. CDR1 is SGDLS and CDR2 is YYNGEE in the germline V gene. DNA for the CDR3: TGTGCCAGCAGCGTATTTCCGGGGGGGGCAACTGAAGCTTTCTTT. Translating gives CASSVFPGGATEAFF.

V gene TRBV28 combines with J gene TRBJ2-1; possible D gene TRBD2, 6 bases. Germline CDR1 is MDHEN and CDR2 is SYDVKM. Trimming cost V 3 bases and J 4 bases, with 13 bases left between them. CDR3 length: 15 amino acids. The CDR3 reads CASSLGGSRYNEQFF. In nucleotides, the CDR3 is TGTGCCAGCAGTTTGGGGGGAAGCAGGTACAATGAGCAGTTCTTC.

V is TRBV5-1 and J is TRBJ2-3; 9 bases match TRBD2. Germline-derived CDR1 and CDR2 are SGHRS and YFSETQ. This CDR3 has 15 amino acids. J gave up 1 base and V 6 bases, and 6 bases lay outside the gene matches. CDR3 amino acids: CASMVTSGRTDTQYF. The CDR3 DNA follows: TGCGCCAGCATGGTGACTAGCGGCCGCACAGATACGCAGTATTTT.

CDR3 nucleotides: TGCAGCGTTGAAATCCGGCCAGGGGGCAACTATGGCTACACCTTC. Translating gives CSVEIRPGGNYGYTF. The V call is TRBV29-1, the J call TRBJ1-2; 8 nucleotides match TRBD1. J lost 2 bases, V lost 2 bases, and 7 bases had no gene match. There are 15 residues in the CDR3. Germline CDR1 reads SQVTM; CDR2 reads ANQGSEA. Full variable domain (outside the CDR3, taken from reference TRBV29-1 and TRBJ1-2): SAVISQKPSRDICQRGTSLTIQCQVDSQVTMMFWYRQQPGQSLTLIATANQGSEATYESGFVIDKFPISRPNLTFSTLTVSNMSPEDSSIYLCSVEIRPGGNYGYTFGSGTRLTVV.

The gene calls are TRBV11-3 and TRBJ2-3; D perhaps matches TRBD1 (5 bases). V was shortened by 1 base and J by 1 base, with 9 bases between the two germline ends. There are 15 residues in the CDR3. CDR1 SGHNT and CDR2 YENEEA come from the germline V gene. CDR3 sequence (DNA): TGTGCCAGCAGCTTAGGGTTGGGGCGCACAGATACGCAGTATTTT. This translates into CASSLGLGRTDTQYF.

The J gene is TRBJ2-3, the V gene TRBV7-3; 8 bases match TRBD2. With V trimmed by 2 bases and J by 12 bases, 10 bases remained unmatched. Germline V gives CDR1 SGHTA, CDR2 FQGTGA. The CDR3 sequence is 14 residues long. CDR3 nucleotide sequence: TGTGCCAGCAGCTTAGCCCCGAGCGGGGGAGAACAGTATTTT. Encoded protein: CASSLAPSGGEQYF.

The V and J genes are TRBV27 and TRBJ2-3, with 10 positions matching TRBD1. The CDR3 runs 16 residues. The V gene's germline CDR1 is MNHEY and CDR2 SMNVEV (reference sequence). The junction had 0 bases not matched to a gene; V was cut back by 0 bases and J by 0 bases. For the CDR3, the DNA is TGTGCCAGCAGTTTATCGGGACAGGGGAGCACAGATACGCAGTATTTT. Protein: CASSLSGQGSTDTQYF.

The V call is TRBV9, the J call TRBJ1-4; the D gene is possibly TRBD1 (5 bases). This CDR3 is 14 amino acids long. The V gene's germline CDR1 is SGDLS and CDR2 YYNGEE. Trimming took 2 bases from V and 5 from J, leaving 10 bases between them. The CDR3 nucleotides read TGTGCCAGCAGCGTCGAAGGGGTAAATGAAAAACTGTTTTTT. It codes for CASSVEGVNEKLFF.

The V gene is TRBV5-4, the J gene TRBJ2-1; D is possibly TRBD2 (5 bases). Per the germline V gene, CDR1 is SGHNT and CDR2 is YYREEE (reference sequence). The length of the CDR3 is 15 residues. The V end lost 4 bases, the J end lost 5 bases, and 16 bases lay between the germline ends. CDR3: CASSRMGGSHNEQFF. CDR3 nucleotides: TGTGCCAGCAGCCGTATGGGCGGGTCACACAATGAGCAGTTCTTC.

This clone was counted a few times. DNA for the CDR3: TGTGCCAGCAGCTGGGAGTCTCGTGGCTACACCTTC. Amino acids: CASSWESRGYTF. The V gene is TRBV11-2, the J gene TRBJ1-2; D gene ambiguous. Looked up from germline, CDR1 is SGHAT and CDR2 is FQNNGV. V was pared by 4 bases and J by 7 bases, with 10 bases between. CDR3 length: 12 amino acids.

CDR3 nucleotides: TGTGCCAGCGGAGACTCAGTGACCTACGAGCAGTACTTC. It translates to CASGDSVTYEQYF. The chain combines TRBV2 with TRBJ2-7; no firm D call. Germline CDR1 reads SNHLY; CDR2 reads FYNNEI. The CDR3 is made up of 13 amino acids. Trimming stripped 8 bases from V and 2 bases from J, with 13 bases between.

The chain is built from TRBV28 and TRBJ1-4, with 8 bases fitting TRBD1. V lost 6 bases, J lost 15 bases, and 15 bases stayed unmatched. Germline V gene data show CDR1 as MDHEN and CDR2 as SYDVKM. CDR3 length: 14 amino acids. The DNA for the CDR3 is TGTGCCAGCAGCCAAAGGGACAGGTTAACTGGGGTGTTTTTT. It specifies CASSQRDRLTGVFF.

CDR3 protein: CASSARHSSYNEQFF. CDR3 sequence (DNA): TGTGCCAGCAGTGCCAGGCACTCCTCCTACAATGAGCAGTTCTTC. The chain joins TRBV6-1 to TRBJ2-1; D call uncertain. CDR3 size: 15 residues. The V end lost 4 bases, the J end lost 0 bases, and 10 bases lay between the germline ends. The germline V gene has CDR1 MNHNS and CDR2 SASEGT.

The rearrangement uses TRBV2 and TRBJ2-5; possibly TRBD2 for D (5 bases). V dropped 6 bases and J dropped 1 base, with 12 bases sitting between them. In germline, CDR1 is SNHLY, CDR2 FYNNEI. This CDR3 has 14 amino acids. CDR3 residues: CASSLGGFQETQYF. CDR3 nucleotide sequence: TGTGCCAGCAGCCTTGGCGGGTTCCAAGAGACCCAGTACTTC.

The rearrangement uses TRBV27 and TRBJ2-2; D is possibly TRBD2 (5 bases). Trimming took off 3 bases at V and 0 bases at J, with 11 bases between the two ends. The CDR3 is 16 amino acids. The V gene's germline CDR1 is MNHEY and CDR2 SMNVEV (reference sequence). The CDR3 bases are TGTGCCAGCAGTTTTGGAGGATCCCCGAACACCGGGGAGCTGTTTTTT. Translated, it gives CASSFGGSPNTGELFF.

The rearrangement links TRBV30 to TRBJ1-2, with 7 bases that match TRBD1. The CDR3 runs to 16 residues. Germline V lookup: CDR1 GTSNPN, CDR2 SVGIG (reference sequence). The J segment lost 8 bases and the V segment lost 5 bases, leaving 20 bases of the junction unmatched. In DNA form, the CDR3 reads TGTGCCTGGTCCACTGGCTCAAGGGGGCAAGAAGGGGGCTACACCTTC. Encoded protein: CAWSTGSRGQEGGYTF.

V is TRBV4-2 and J is TRBJ2-2, with 7 bases matching TRBD2. The CDR3 consists of 18 residues. Losses at the gene ends were 0 bases for V and 2 bases for J; bases not matched to a gene: 9. CDR1 is LGHNA and CDR2 is YNFKEQ in the germline V gene. DNA of the CDR3: TGTGCCAGCAGCCAAGATGATAGGGGACTACCAAACACCGGGGAGCTGTTTTTT. This translates into CASSQDDRGLPNTGELFF.

This chain uses TRBV5-4 with TRBJ2-1; D uncertain. Germline CDR1 reads SGHNT; CDR2 reads YYREEE (reference sequence). The CDR3 extends over 13 amino acids. V was cut by 7 bases and J by 0 bases, with 8 bases left in between. CDR3 amino acids: CASARDSYNEQFF. The CDR3 nucleotides are TGTGCCAGCGCCCGAGACTCCTACAATGAGCAGTTCTTC.

The chain has TRBV5-4 and TRBJ1-1, with D hard to call. Between the trimmed V and J ends, which lost 0 bases and 2 bases, there was a span of 8 bases. The length of the CDR3 is 14 residues. The germline V gene has CDR1 SGHNT and CDR2 YYREEE (reference sequence). Here the CDR3 reads CASSLGGTNTEAFF. The CDR3 nucleotides are TGTGCCAGCAGCTTGGGAGGAACCAACACTGAAGCTTTCTTT.

This sequence joins TRBV28 and TRBJ1-5, with 8 bases fitting TRBD1. Germline CDR1 is MDHEN and CDR2 is SYDVKM. V shed 5 bases and J 5 bases; nucleotides not matched to a gene: 5. The CDR3 totals 14 residues. The CDR3 reads CASSATGGDQPQHF. In nucleotides, the CDR3 is TGTGCCAGCAGTGCTACAGGGGGGGATCAGCCCCAGCATTTT.

The gene calls are TRBV28 and TRBJ2-5; possibly TRBD2 for D (5 bases). V was clipped by 5 bases and J by 4 bases, with 17 bases between them. Per the germline V gene, CDR1 is MDHEN and CDR2 is SYDVKM. The CDR3 is 15 residues long. The CDR3 DNA follows: TGTGCCAGCAGTAGCGTTGGCGCTGGGAGAGAGACCCAGTACTTC. This encodes CASSSVGAGRETQYF. Using reference TRBV28 and TRBJ2-5 for the parts outside the CDR3, the full variable domain is DVKVTQSSRYLVKRTGEKVFLECVQDMDHENMFWYRQDPGLGLRLIYFSYDVKMKEKGDIPEGYSVSREKKERFSLILESASTNQTSMYLCASSSVGAGRETQYFGPGTRLLVL.

This chain links TRBV2 with TRBJ2-5; D gene uncertain. V was trimmed by 3 bases and J by 7 bases, leaving 3 bases between them. The germline V gene has CDR1 SNHLY and CDR2 FYNNEI. The CDR3 is made up of 10 amino acids. The CDR3 DNA reads as TGTGCCAGCAGTGACGGGACCCAGTACTTC. Translation: CASSDGTQYF.

The rearrangement joins TRBV28 to TRBJ2-6; TRBD1 aligns across 8 bases. Germline V CDR1 and CDR2: MDHEN, SYDVKM. The CDR3 sequence is 17 residues long. V shed 6 bases, J shed 0 bases, and the junction held 7 bases outside the gene matches. DNA of the CDR3: TGTGCCAGCAGCCCCGGACAGGGCCTCTCTGGGGCCAACGTCCTGACTTTC. Its protein is CASSPGQGLSGANVLTF.

The rearrangement uses TRBV2 and TRBJ2-3; the D gene is possibly TRBD2 (7 bases). CDR3 length: 16 amino acids. Per germline, CDR1 SNHLY and CDR2 FYNNEI. V shed 2 bases and J shed 0 bases, with 12 bases lying between them. This CDR3 reads CASSEWGGASTDTQYF. In DNA, the CDR3 is TGTGCCAGCAGTGAATGGGGGGGGGCTAGCACAGATACGCAGTATTTT.

V gene TRBV5-1 combines with J gene TRBJ2-6, with D possibly TRBD1 on 6 matching bases. The CDR3 length is 16 residues. Trimming cost V 3 bases and J 0 bases, with 10 bases left between them. Looked up from germline, CDR1 is SGHRS and CDR2 is YFSETQ. CDR3 amino acids: CASSSQGSSGANVLTF. The CDR3 bases are TGCGCCAGCAGCTCCCAGGGGAGCTCTGGGGCCAACGTCCTGACTTTC.